Presented here are 18 T cell receptor beta chains from one specimen sequenced in a study of tumor-infiltrating lymphocytes in primary liver carcinoma. The investigators made TCR beta cDNA from about 510 ng total RNA, using a constant-region primer. Investigators got TCR beta libraries out of three nested multiplex PCR rounds, done with slightly modified ARM-PCR. Running ten to eleven cycles apiece, the first two PCR rounds relied on TRBV1-TRBV30 forward primers together with a C-beta reverse primer. Each CDR3 protein gets one entry after TCRdb re-called the multiplex PCR reads with MiXCR. The sample yields nearly 200,000 distinct CDR3 sequences, 65% seen once. Out of unsorted whole blood came the blood RNA, and germline DNA was extracted as well. Sequencing was performed on peripheral blood. Source of these receptors: an older woman with primary liver carcinoma and hepatitis B virus infection.

This clonotype was detected a few times. The chain links TRBV28 to TRBJ1-2, with D uncertain. The CDR3 has 12 amino acids. CDR1 is MDHEN and CDR2 is SYDVKM in the germline V gene. Trimming shortened V by 6 bases and J by 0 bases, and 5 bases separated the two germline ends. CDR3 protein: CASRHTNYGYTF. In DNA form, the CDR3 reads TGTGCCAGCAGACACACTAACTATGGCTACACCTTC.

On this clonotype: This sequence may be a read error, since a much larger clone differs from it by one base. The J gene is TRBJ1-1, the V gene TRBV6-2 or TRBV6-3; 7 bases agree with TRBD1. This CDR3 contains 17 residues. Germline trimming cut 5 bases from V and 1 base from J; bases unmatched to any gene: 13. Germline V CDR1 and CDR2: MNHEY, SVGEGT. The CDR3 sequence: CASSQYTPGQWNTEAFF. The CDR3, as DNA: TGTGCCAGCAGTCAGTACACCCCGGGACAGTGGAACACTGAAGCTTTCTTT.

The DNA of the CDR3 is TGCAGCATGGCGGACAGGGAAAGAGTATATTTT. Its translation is CSMADRERVYF. The chain uses TRBV29-1 and TRBJ2-3; 8 bases map to TRBD1. V shed 8 bases, J shed 15 bases, and the junction held 13 bases outside the gene matches. The germline gives CDR1 SQVTM, CDR2 ANQGSEA. This CDR3 contains 11 residues.

A word on this clonotype: A much larger clone lies one base from this, so it may be a read error. The chain carries TRBV4-1 and TRBJ1-3; D ambiguous. Germline V gene data show CDR1 as MGHRA and CDR2 as YSYEKL. The CDR3 runs 15 residues. The CDR3 protein is CARSQDVLSGNTIYF. The CDR3 nucleotides are TGCGCCAGGAGCCAAGATGTGCTCTCTGGAAACACCATATATTTT.

As for this clonotype: An end of the junction differs from the germline gene, which may be a read error. V is TRBV11-2 and J is TRBJ1-5; D remains unclear. This CDR3 contains 14 residues. The V gene's germline CDR1 is SGHAT and CDR2 FQNNGV. The CDR3 region is CASNLLSGDQPQHF. DNA of the CDR3: TGTGCCAGCAACTTACTATCAGGTGATCAGCCCCAGCATTTT.

A word on this clonotype: Germline and junction disagree at one end, which may indicate a read error. The J gene is TRBJ2-2, the V gene TRBV11-3, with TRBD2 matching over 8 bases. This CDR3 region has 16 residues. In germline, CDR1 is SGHNT, CDR2 YENEEA. CDR3 nucleotide sequence: TGTACCAGCAGCTTAGTCCGACTAGCGAGAACACCGGGGAGCTGTTTT. Amino acid sequence: CTSSLVRLARTPGSCF.

A note on this clonotype: It may be a read error: a sequence one base away is much more abundant. The V gene is TRBV7-8, the J gene TRBJ2-3, with 7 positions matching TRBD2. Germline CDR1 SGHVS, CDR2 FQNEAQ. This CDR3 is built from 15 residues. The CDR3 spells CASSPRLASIDTQYF. DNA for the CDR3: TGTGCCAGCAGCCCACGACTAGCTAGCATAGATACGCAGTATTTT.

The CDR3 loop reads CASSFQPQGSMNTEAFF. The CDR3 region has the DNA TGCGCCAGCAGCTTCCAACCACAGGGTTCCATGAACACTGAAGCTTTCTTT. The rearrangement joins TRBV5-1 to TRBJ1-1; TRBD1 is a possible D gene (6 bases). Germline CDR1 SGHRS, CDR2 YFSETQ. The CDR3 consists of 17 residues. Trimming took 2 bases from V and 0 from J, leaving 17 bases between them. Full variable domain (missing parts from reference TRBV5-1 and TRBJ1-1): KAGVTQTPRYLIKTRGQQVTLSCSPISGHRSVSWYQQTPGQGLQFLFEYFSETQRNKGNFPGRFSGRQFSNSRSEMNVSTLELGDSALYLCASSFQPQGSMNTEAFFGQGTRLTVV.

On this clonotype itself: A much larger clone lies a single base off, so this may be a read error. The chain couples TRBV4-1 to TRBJ2-1; TRBD2 matches 7 bases. Germline V gene sequence: CDR1 MGHRA, CDR2 YSYEKL. This CDR3 comprises 17 residues. CDR3 in amino acids: CASRQDSASGLLAEQFF. The DNA of the CDR3 is TGCGCCAGCAGACAAGATAGCGCTAGCGGCCTCCTCGCTGAGCAGTTCTTC.

The chain joins TRBV12-3 or TRBV12-4 to TRBJ2-1; the D gene is possibly TRBD2 (5 bases). This CDR3 is built from 15 residues. V lost 2 bases to trimming and J lost 7 bases, with 15 bases between them. The DNA of the CDR3 is TGTGCCAGCAGTTTACTAGCCGCCCCAAAGAATGAGCAGTTCTTC. Translated: CASSLLAAPKNEQFF.

V usage is TRBV12-3 or TRBV12-4 and J usage is TRBJ2-1; D ambiguous. The CDR3 runs to 16 residues. V was clipped by 5 bases and J by 4 bases, with 18 bases between them. CDR3 region: CASSPPGPRIYNEQFF. The CDR3, as DNA: TGTGCCAGCAGTCCCCCTGGTCCCCGGATTTACAATGAGCAGTTCTTC.

This sequence joins TRBV30 and TRBJ2-7, with 11 bases that match TRBD2. Germline CDR1 and CDR2: GTSNPN and SVGIG (reference sequence). The CDR3 length is 14 residues. Trimming took 3 bases from V and 3 from J; bases not matched to a gene: 4. CDR3 residues: CAWSRLAGYYEQYF. The CDR3 DNA reads TGTGCCTGGAGCCGACTAGCGGGATACTACGAGCAGTACTTC.

A word on this clonotype: A much larger clone lies one base from this, so it may be a read error. Written as DNA, the CDR3 is TGTGCCAGCAGCTTAAGGCTGGGAACAGGGTCCTCACCCCTCCACTTT. This codes for CASSLRLGTGSSPLHF. This sequence joins TRBV7-8 and TRBJ1-6, with D possibly TRBD1 on 6 matching bases. Germline V gives CDR1 SGHVS, CDR2 FQNEAQ. The CDR3 is made up of 16 amino acids. The V end lost 2 bases, the J end lost 10 bases, and 18 bases lay between the germline ends.

V usage is TRBV12-3 or TRBV12-4 and J usage is TRBJ2-4; D remains ambiguous. This CDR3 contains 15 residues. Between the trimmed V and J ends, which lost 4 bases and 3 bases, there was a span of 13 bases. The CDR3 nucleotides read TGTGCCAGCAGTTACGGCAACCCAGGCAAAAACATTCAGTACTTC. It is translated as CASSYGNPGKNIQYF.

This clonotype was seen repeatedly, ten times or more. J is TRBJ2-3 and V is TRBV4-1; D gene ambiguous. The CDR3 runs to 15 residues. V lost 4 bases, J lost 2 bases, and 13 bases lay in between. CDR1 MGHRA and CDR2 YSYEKL come from the germline V gene. The CDR3 loop is CASSPLPSTTDTQYF. Here the CDR3 DNA reads TGCGCCAGCAGCCCCTTACCCTCCACCACAGATACGCAGTATTTT.

V usage is TRBV11-1 and J usage is TRBJ1-1; D might be TRBD1 (5 bases). In germline, CDR1 is SGHAT, CDR2 FQDESV (reference sequence). Trimming removed 10 bases at V and 8 bases at J, with 20 bases between. CDR3 length equals 13 residues. CDR3 protein: CANKRWGSTEAFF. In DNA, the CDR3 is TGTGCCAACAAGAGGTGGGGGAGCACCGAAGCTTTCTTT.

Points on this clonotype: This CDR3 fails to terminate in the conserved phenylalanine or tryptophan, so it likely reflects a read error. The chain carries TRBV28 and TRBJ2-3; TRBD1 matches at 10 bases. The ends lost 5 bases at V and 5 bases at J; junction bases unmatched: 7. The CDR3 extends over 15 amino acids. Germline CDR1 is MDHEN and CDR2 is SYDVKM. DNA of the CDR3: TGTGCCAGCAGTCCCCGGGACAGGGGTTTAGATACGCAGTATTTA. This translates into CASSPRDRGLDTQYL.

In the case of this clonotype: This may stem from a read error, because a much larger clone lies one nucleotide away. This chain joins TRBV12-5 and TRBJ1-5; D remains unclear. Germline CDR1 reads LGHNT; CDR2 reads FRNRAP. This CDR3 contains 13 residues. With 7 bases removed from V and 4 bases from J, the gap between germline ends came to 11 bases. The CDR3 protein is CASAPNRNQPQHF. The CDR3, as DNA: TGTGCTAGTGCCCCTAATAGGAATCAGCCCCAGCATTTT. Full variable domain (missing parts from reference TRBV12-5 and TRBJ1-5): DARVTQTPRHKVTEMGQEVTMRCQPILGHNTVFWYRQTMMQGLELLAYFRNRAPLDDSGMPKDRFSAEMPDATLATLKIQPSEPRDSAVYFCASAPNRNQPQHFGDGTRLSIL.